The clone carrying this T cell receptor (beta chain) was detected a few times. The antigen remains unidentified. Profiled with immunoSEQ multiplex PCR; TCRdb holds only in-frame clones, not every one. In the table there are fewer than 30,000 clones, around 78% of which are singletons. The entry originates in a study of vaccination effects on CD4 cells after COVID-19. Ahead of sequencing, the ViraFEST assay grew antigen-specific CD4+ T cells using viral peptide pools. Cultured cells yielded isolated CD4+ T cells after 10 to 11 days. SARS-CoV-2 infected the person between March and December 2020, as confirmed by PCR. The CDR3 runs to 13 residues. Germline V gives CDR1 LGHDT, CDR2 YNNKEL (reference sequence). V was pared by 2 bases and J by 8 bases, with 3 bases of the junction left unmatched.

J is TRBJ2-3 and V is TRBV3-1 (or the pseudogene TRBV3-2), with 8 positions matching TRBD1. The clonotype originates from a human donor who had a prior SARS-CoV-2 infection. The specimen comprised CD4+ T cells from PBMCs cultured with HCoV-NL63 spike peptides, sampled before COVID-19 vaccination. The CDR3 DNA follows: TGTGCCAGCAGCCAACGAGGACAGGGTACGCAGTATTTT. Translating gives CASSQRGQGTQYF.